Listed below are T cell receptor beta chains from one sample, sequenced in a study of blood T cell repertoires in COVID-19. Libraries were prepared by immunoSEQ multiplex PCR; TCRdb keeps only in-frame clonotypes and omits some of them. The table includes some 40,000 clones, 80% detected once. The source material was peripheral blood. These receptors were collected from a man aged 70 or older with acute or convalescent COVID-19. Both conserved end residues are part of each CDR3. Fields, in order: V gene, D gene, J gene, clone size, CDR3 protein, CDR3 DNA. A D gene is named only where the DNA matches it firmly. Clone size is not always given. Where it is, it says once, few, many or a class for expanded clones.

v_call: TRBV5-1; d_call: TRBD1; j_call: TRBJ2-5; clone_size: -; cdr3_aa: CASCRWGTGTQETQYF; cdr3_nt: TGCGCCAGCTGTAGGTGGGGGACAGGGACCCAAGAGACCCAGTACTTC
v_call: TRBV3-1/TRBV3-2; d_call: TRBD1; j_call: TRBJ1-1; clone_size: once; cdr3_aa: CASSQVQGAEAFF; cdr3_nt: TGTGCCAGCAGCCAAGTCCAGGGGGCTGAAGCTTTCTTT
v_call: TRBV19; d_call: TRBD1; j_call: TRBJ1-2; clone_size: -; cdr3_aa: CASGQGSNYGYTF; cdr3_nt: TGTGCCAGTGGACAGGGGTCCAACTATGGCTACACCTTC
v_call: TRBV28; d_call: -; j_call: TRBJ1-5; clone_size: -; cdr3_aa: CASSWPGDQPQHF; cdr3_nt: TGTGCCAGCAGTTGGCCGGGGGATCAGCCCCAGCATTTT
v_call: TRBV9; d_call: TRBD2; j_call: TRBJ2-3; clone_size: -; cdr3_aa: CASSPPSGVYTQYF; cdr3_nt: TGTGCCAGCAGCCCTCCTAGCGGGGTATATACGCAGTATTTT
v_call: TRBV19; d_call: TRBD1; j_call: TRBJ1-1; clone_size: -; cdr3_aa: CASRFRGLNTEAFF; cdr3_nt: TGTGCCAGTAGATTCAGGGGGCTGAACACTGAAGCTTTCTTT
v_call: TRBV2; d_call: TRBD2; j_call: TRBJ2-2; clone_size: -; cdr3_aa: CASSGGGNTGELFF; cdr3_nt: TGTGCCAGCAGTGGGGGGGGTAACACCGGGGAGCTGTTTTTT
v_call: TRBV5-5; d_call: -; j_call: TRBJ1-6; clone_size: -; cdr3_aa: CASSLSPSSYNSPLHF; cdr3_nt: TGTGCCAGCAGCTTGTCCCCGAGCTCCTATAATTCACCCCTCCACTTT
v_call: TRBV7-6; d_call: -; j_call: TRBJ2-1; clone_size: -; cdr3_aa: CASSLESGSYNEQFF; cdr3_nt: TGTGCCAGCAGCTTAGAAAGCGGATCCTACAATGAGCAGTTCTTC
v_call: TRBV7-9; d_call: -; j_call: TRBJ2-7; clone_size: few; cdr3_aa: CASSWGQALDEQYF; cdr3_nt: TGTGCCAGCAGCTGGGGCCAGGCCCTTGACGAGCAGTACTTC
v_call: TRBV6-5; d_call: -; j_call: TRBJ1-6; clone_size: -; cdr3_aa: CASSSVNSPLHF; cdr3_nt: TGTGCCAGCAGTAGCGTTAATTCACCCCTCCACTTT
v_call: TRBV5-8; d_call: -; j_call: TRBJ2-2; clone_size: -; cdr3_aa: CASSHPLFLETATGELFF; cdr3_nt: TGTGCCAGCAGCCACCCGCTCTTCCTAGAGACCGCCACCGGGGAGCTGTTTTTT
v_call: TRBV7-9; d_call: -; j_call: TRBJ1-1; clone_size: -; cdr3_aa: CASSFLQGMEAFF; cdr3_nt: TGTGCCAGCAGCTTTCTGCAGGGAATGGAAGCTTTCTTT
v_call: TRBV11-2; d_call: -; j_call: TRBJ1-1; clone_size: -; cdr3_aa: CASSFTTGVEAFF; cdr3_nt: TGTGCCAGCAGCTTTACTACGGGGGTTGAAGCTTTCTTT
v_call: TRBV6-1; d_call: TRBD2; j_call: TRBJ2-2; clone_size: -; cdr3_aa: CASSELAGATGELFF; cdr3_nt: TGTGCCAGCAGTGAACTAGCGGGGGCCACCGGGGAGCTGTTTTTT
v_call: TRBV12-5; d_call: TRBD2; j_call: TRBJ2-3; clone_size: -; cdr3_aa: CASGFGLAGGISTDTQYF; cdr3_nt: TGTGCTAGTGGTTTCGGACTAGCGGGGGGGATAAGCACAGATACGCAGTATTTT
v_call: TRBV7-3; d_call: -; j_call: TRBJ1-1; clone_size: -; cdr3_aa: CASSLSSVGEAFF; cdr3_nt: TGTGCCAGCAGCTTAAGCAGCGTAGGAGAAGCTTTCTTT
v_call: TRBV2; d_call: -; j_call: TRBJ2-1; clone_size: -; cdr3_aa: CASSDRGTSYNEQFF; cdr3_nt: TGTGCCAGCAGTGACCGGGGGACCTCCTACAATGAGCAGTTCTTC
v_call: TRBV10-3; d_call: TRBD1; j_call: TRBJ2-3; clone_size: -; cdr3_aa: CAIQNRGDTDTQYF; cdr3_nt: TGTGCCATCCAGAACAGGGGGGACACAGATACGCAGTATTTT
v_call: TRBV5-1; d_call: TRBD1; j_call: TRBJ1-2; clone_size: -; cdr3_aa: CASSLAKFQGALYGYTF; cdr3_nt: TGCGCCAGCAGCTTGGCTAAATTTCAGGGGGCCCTCTATGGCTACACCTTC
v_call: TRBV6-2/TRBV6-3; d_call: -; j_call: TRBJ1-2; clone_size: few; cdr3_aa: CASSSAGEGYTF; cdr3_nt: TGTGCCAGCAGTTCGGCCGGGGAGGGCTACACCTTC
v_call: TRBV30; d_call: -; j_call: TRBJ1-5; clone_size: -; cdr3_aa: CAWSGGGLFSNQPQHF; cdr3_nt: TGTGCCTGGAGTGGGGGGGGCTTATTTAGCAATCAGCCCCAGCATTTT
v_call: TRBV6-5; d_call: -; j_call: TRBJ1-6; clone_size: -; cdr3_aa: CASSYSRVYNSPLHF; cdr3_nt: TGTGCCAGCAGTTACTCCAGGGTCTATAATTCACCCCTCCACTTT
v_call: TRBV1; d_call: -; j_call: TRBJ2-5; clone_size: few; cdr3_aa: CTSRPGTGGKTQYF; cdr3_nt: TGCACCAGCAGGCCCGGGACAGGGGGCAAGACCCAGTACTTC
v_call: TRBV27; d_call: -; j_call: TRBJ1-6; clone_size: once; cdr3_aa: CAAGQQNSPLHF; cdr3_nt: TGTGCGGCGGGGCAGCAAAATTCACCCCTCCACTTT
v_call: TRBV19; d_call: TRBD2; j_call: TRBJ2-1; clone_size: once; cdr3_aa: CASSIVGGGRVYEQFF; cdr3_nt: TGTGCCAGTAGTATAGTTGGGGGGGGTAGGGTTTATGAGCAGTTCTTC
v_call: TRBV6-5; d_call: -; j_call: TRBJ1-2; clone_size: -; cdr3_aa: CASSYSGEYGYTF; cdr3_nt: TGTGCCAGCAGTTACTCAGGAGAATATGGCTACACCTTC
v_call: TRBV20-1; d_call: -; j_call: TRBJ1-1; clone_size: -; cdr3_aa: CSARGRGGAFF; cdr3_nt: TGCAGTGCTAGAGGCAGGGGCGGAGCTTTCTTT
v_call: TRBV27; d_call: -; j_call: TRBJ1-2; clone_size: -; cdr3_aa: CASSLGGYVGTNYGYTF; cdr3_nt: TGTGCCAGCAGTTTAGGGGGGTATGTCGGGACTAACTATGGCTACACCTTC
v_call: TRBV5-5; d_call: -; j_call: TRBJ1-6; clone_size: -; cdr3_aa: CASSLIFSDNSPLHF; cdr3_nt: TGTGCCAGCAGCTTGATTTTCTCCGATAATTCACCCCTCCACTTT
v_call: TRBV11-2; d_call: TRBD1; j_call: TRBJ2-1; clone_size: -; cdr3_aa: CASSFGTGPYNEQFF; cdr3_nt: TGTGCCAGCAGCTTTGGGACAGGGCCCTACAATGAGCAGTTCTTC
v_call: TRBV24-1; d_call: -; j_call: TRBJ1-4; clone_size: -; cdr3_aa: CATSEYGHAGNEKLFF; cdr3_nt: TGTGCCACCAGTGAATACGGACACGCCGGGAATGAAAAACTGTTTTTT
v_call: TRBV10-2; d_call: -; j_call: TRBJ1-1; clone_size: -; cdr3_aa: CASSRQGNTEAFF; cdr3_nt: TGCGCCAGCAGTCGGCAGGGGAACACTGAAGCTTTCTTT
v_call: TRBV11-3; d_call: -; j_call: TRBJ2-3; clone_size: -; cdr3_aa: CASSLAGGGTDTQYF; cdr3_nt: TGTGCCAGCAGCTTAGCTGGCGGGGGCACAGATACGCAGTATTTT
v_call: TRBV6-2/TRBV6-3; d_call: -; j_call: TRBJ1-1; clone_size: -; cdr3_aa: CASSSVHQNTEAFF; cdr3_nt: TGTGCCAGCAGTTCAGTCCACCAGAACACTGAAGCTTTCTTT
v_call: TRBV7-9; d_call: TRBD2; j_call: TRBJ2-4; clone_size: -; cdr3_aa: CASTLSGDIKNIQYF; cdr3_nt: TGTGCCAGCACACTTAGCGGGGATATTAAAAACATTCAGTACTTC
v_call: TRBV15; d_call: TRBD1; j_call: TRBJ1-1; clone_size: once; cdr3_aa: CATSREDRMNTEAFF; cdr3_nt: TGTGCCACCAGCAGAGAGGACAGGATGAACACTGAAGCTTTCTTT
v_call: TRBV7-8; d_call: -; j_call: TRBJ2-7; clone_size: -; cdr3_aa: CASSLGLSPGISEQYF; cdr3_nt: TGTGCCAGCAGCTTAGGTTTGTCTCCAGGGATCTCCGAGCAGTACTTC
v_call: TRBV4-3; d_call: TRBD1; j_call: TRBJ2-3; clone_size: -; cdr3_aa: CASSQFTGTGRDTQYF; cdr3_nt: TGCGCCAGCAGCCAGTTCACCGGGACAGGGCGAGATACGCAGTATTTT
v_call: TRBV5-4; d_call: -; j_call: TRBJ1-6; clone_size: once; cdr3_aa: CASSNREGRDSPLHF; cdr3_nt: TGTGCCAGCAGCAACCGGGAGGGAAGGGATTCACCCCTCCACTTT
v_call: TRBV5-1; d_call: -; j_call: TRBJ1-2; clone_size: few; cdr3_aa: CASTPLGGFNYGYTF; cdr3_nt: TGCGCCAGCACCCCCTTGGGGGGTTTTAACTATGGCTACACCTTC
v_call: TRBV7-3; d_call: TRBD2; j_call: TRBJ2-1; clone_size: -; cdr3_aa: CASSPSASGGAYEQFF; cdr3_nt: TGTGCCAGCAGCCCCTCCGCTAGCGGGGGGGCGTATGAGCAGTTCTTC